The 17 T cell receptor beta chains listed next were all sequenced from one sample in a study of chemoradiotherapy in HPV16-positive cancers. TCRdb's table, derived via immunoSEQ multiplex PCR, lists solely in-frame clones and lacks some. The repertoire holds 29,000 or so clones, about 94% seen once, with more than 15% in the top ten. Here the sequenced sample was blood, taken from a patient who underwent chemoradiotherapy. Source of these receptors: a human donor with HPV-associated anogenital cancer.

V usage is TRBV4-1 and J usage is TRBJ1-2; D is unclear. Germline V CDR1 and CDR2: MGHRA, YSYEKL. The germline V and J ends were trimmed by 0 bases and 8 bases, with 16 bases remaining between them. The CDR3 sequence is 15 residues long. The CDR3, as DNA: TGCGCCAGCAGCCAAGATGGAACCAACTCGAGGGGCTACACCTTC. Translated: CASSQDGTNSRGYTF.

This sequence joins TRBV7-9 and TRBJ1-1, with D possibly being TRBD1 (6 bases). The germline gives CDR1 SEHNR, CDR2 FQNEAQ (reference sequence). This CDR3 has 15 amino acids. V lost 5 bases to trimming and J lost 2 bases, with 15 bases between them. The CDR3 reads CASSQQGRRNTEAFF. Here the CDR3 DNA reads TGTGCCAGCAGCCAACAGGGTCGGAGAAACACTGAAGCTTTCTTT.

The chain has TRBV7-6 and TRBJ2-1, with D possibly being TRBD2 (5 bases). Germline values: CDR1 SGHVS, CDR2 FNYEAQ. Trimming pared 6 bases from V and 4 bases from J, leaving 7 bases between. The CDR3 covers 12 residues. The CDR3 sequence: CASRDFYNEQFF. DNA for the CDR3: TGTGCCAGCAGGGACTTTTACAATGAGCAGTTCTTC.

The rearrangement joins TRBV7-2 to TRBJ2-1; tentatively, D is TRBD1 (6 bases). V gave up 2 bases and J gave up 8 bases, with 10 bases separating them. The CDR3 length is 13 residues. Looked up from germline, CDR1 is SGHTA and CDR2 is FQGNSA. The CDR3 DNA is TGTGCCAGCAGCTTACGCAGGGGTTATGAGCAGTTCTTC. Amino acid sequence: CASSLRRGYEQFF. Together with reference TRBV7-2 and TRBJ2-1, the CDR3 gives the full variable domain: GAGVSQSPSNKVTEKGKDVELRCDPISGHTALYWYRQSLGQGLEFLIYFQGNSAPDKSGLPSDRFSAERTGGSVSTLTIQRTQQEDSAVYLCASSLRRGYEQFFGPGTRLTVL.

About this clone: Germline and junction disagree at one end, which may indicate a read error. The chain carries TRBV7-9 and TRBJ2-4; the D gene is possibly TRBD1 (6 bases). There are 12 residues in the CDR3. Looked up from germline, CDR1 is SEHNR and CDR2 is FQNEAQ (reference sequence). The CDR3 protein is CASSLTGYSILF. As DNA, the CDR3 is TGTGCCAGCAGCTTAACAGGGTATTCTATTTTATTC.

The rearrangement links TRBV12-5 to TRBJ2-5; D assignment may be TRBD1 or TRBD2 (5 bases each). Germline V gives CDR1 LGHNT, CDR2 FRNRAP. The V gene lost 0 bases and the J gene lost 7 bases, with 15 bases spanning the gap. CDR3 size: 15 residues. CDR3 in amino acids: CASGLVRDGEGTQYF. CDR3 DNA sequence: TGTGCTAGTGGTTTGGTCCGGGACGGCGAGGGGACCCAGTACTTC.

The chain links TRBV27 to TRBJ2-1; 8 bases align to TRBD2. Germline V gene data show CDR1 as MNHEY and CDR2 as SMNVEV (reference sequence). Trimming removed 3 bases from V and 10 bases from J; junction bases left unmatched: 8. The CDR3 contains 14 residues. This chain's CDR3 is CASSFNSGGTEQFF. The CDR3 DNA sequence: TGTGCCAGCAGTTTTAATTCGGGGGGGACCGAGCAGTTCTTC.

The J gene is TRBJ1-1, the V gene TRBV9; D is ambiguous. The CDR3 is 14 residues long. Trimming pared 0 bases from V and 3 bases from J, leaving 9 bases between. The germline V gene has CDR1 SGDLS and CDR2 YYNGEE. Written as DNA, the CDR3 is TGTGCCAGCAGCGTAGGTGGCGGCCACACTGAAGCTTTCTTT. Translation gives CASSVGGGHTEAFF.

The V call is TRBV11-3, the J call TRBJ2-7; D is perhaps TRBD1 or TRBD2 (5 bases each). CDR3 size: 17 residues. The V end lost 3 bases, the J end lost 3 bases, and 21 bases lay between the germline ends. The germline gives CDR1 SGHNT, CDR2 YENEEA. CDR3 amino acids: CASSLDGTRSTFYEQYF. The CDR3 region has the DNA TGTGCCAGCAGCTTGGACGGGACCCGGAGTACCTTCTACGAGCAGTACTTC. Full variable domain (missing parts from reference TRBV11-3 and TRBJ2-7): EAGVVQSPRYKIIEKKQPVAFWCNPISGHNTLYWYLQNLGQGPELLIRYENEEAVDDSQLPKDRFSAERLKGVDSTLKIQPAELGDSAVYLCASSLDGTRSTFYEQYFGPGTRLTVT.

The V call is TRBV5-1, the J call TRBJ2-1, with TRBD2 matching 11 bases. CDR1 SGHRS and CDR2 YFSETQ come from the germline V gene. The CDR3 is 14 residues long. V trimming: 5 bases; J trimming: 10 bases; junction bases outside the gene matches: 8. The CDR3 nucleotides read TGCGCCAGCAGTTCGACTAGCGGGATTGACGAGCAGTTCTTC. Its protein product is CASSSTSGIDEQFF.

This sequence joins TRBV7-2 and TRBJ2-3, with D uncertain. CDR1 is SGHTA and CDR2 is FQGNSA in the germline V gene. The CDR3 has 14 amino acids. Trimming left V 1 base short and J 0 bases short, with 5 bases between. In DNA, the CDR3 is TGTGCCAGCAGCTTAGGAGACAGCACAGATACGCAGTATTTT. Its translation: CASSLGDSTDTQYF.

This clone has a single count. The rearrangement uses TRBV7-9 and TRBJ2-2; 7 bases match TRBD2. Trimming cost V 1 base and J 6 bases; bases outside gene matches: 14. Germline V gives CDR1 SEHNR, CDR2 FQNEAQ (reference sequence). The CDR3 is made up of 18 amino acids. The CDR3 nucleotides read TGTGCCAGCAGCTTAGTTGTGGGAGGGCCGGACGTCGCCGGGGAGCTGTTTTTT. This translates into CASSLVVGGPDVAGELFF.

As to this clone: One junction end disagrees with the germline gene, perhaps due to a read error. The chain couples TRBV18 to TRBJ2-3, with 12 bases aligning to TRBD2. The CDR3 spans 13 residues. CDR1 and CDR2 (germline): KGHSH, LQKENI. This chain's CDR3 is CASPPTSGGPQYF. Here the CDR3 DNA reads TGTGCCAGCCCACCGACTAGCGGGGGACCGCAGTATTTT.

The chain links TRBV4-1 to TRBJ1-1, with 9 bases lining up with TRBD1. The ends lost 4 bases at V and 2 bases at J; junction bases unmatched: 2. The CDR3 runs 14 residues. Looked up from germline, CDR1 is MGHRA and CDR2 is YSYEKL. CDR3 in amino acids: CASSRTGGNTEAFF. CDR3 DNA sequence: TGCGCCAGCAGCCGCACAGGGGGCAACACTGAAGCTTTCTTT.

This chain connects TRBV6-1 to TRBJ1-4; tentatively, D is TRBD1 (5 bases). Trimming took 8 bases from V and 10 from J, leaving 11 bases between them. Germline CDR1 MNHNS, CDR2 SASEGT. This CDR3 is 11 amino acids long. DNA for the CDR3: TGTGCCAGCTTTGGGACGCTAAAACTGTTTTTT. Amino acid sequence: CASFGTLKLFF.

This chain connects TRBV20-1 to TRBJ2-7; D is possibly TRBD1 or TRBD2 (5 bases each). The CDR3 extends over 10 amino acids. V lost 4 bases to trimming and J lost 11 bases, with 12 bases between them. CDR1 is DFQATT, CDR2 SNEGSKA, per germline (reference sequence). The CDR3 here is CSANRGGEYF. DNA for the CDR3: TGCAGTGCTAACCGGGGCGGAGAGTACTTC.

The chain recombines TRBV18 with TRBJ1-5, with 8 bases aligning to TRBD1. The V and J ends lost 2 bases and 0 bases, in that order; junction bases with no gene match: 6. CDR1 and CDR2 from the germline V gene are KGHSH and LQKENI. The CDR3 consists of 17 residues. The CDR3: CASSPIETGVSNQPQHF. The CDR3 DNA sequence: TGTGCCAGCTCACCAATCGAGACAGGGGTTAGCAATCAGCCCCAGCATTTT.